This TCR beta chain was sequenced during a study of CD8+ T cells in alopecia areata. Described treatment: oral pan-JAK inhibitor, 5-10 mg twice daily. Germline values: CDR1 MNHEY, CDR2 SMNVEV (reference sequence). The junction had 4 bases not matched to a gene; V was cut back by 4 bases and J by 0 bases. The CDR3 runs to 16 residues. Isolated RNA was reverse transcribed into cDNA used as the sequencing template. Assay: immunoSEQ multiplex PCR; the TCRdb copy retains only in-frame clones and omits some. The sample records about 110,000 clones, 84% being singletons. This TCR came from a human donor with alopecia areata. This chain joins TRBV27 and TRBJ2-4, with 9 positions matching TRBD2. Sequencing was performed on CD8+ T cells sorted from blood, taken at week 24, from a patient treated with tofacitinib. The CDR3 DNA reads TGTGCCAGCAGTTCGACTAGCGGACTAGCCAAAAACATTCAGTACTTC. Translated: CASSSTSGLAKNIQYF.